This T cell receptor (beta chain) was captured in a study of shared clonotypes between healthy human individuals. Study results and caveats: Non-shared clonotypes showed lower generation probabilities than clonotypes common to all four donors.

To note about this clone: What it binds is not known.

Profiling relied on immunoSEQ multiplex PCR, and the TCRdb table lists in-frame clones only, not all of them. The repertoire holds around 2.1 million clones, with just over 90% as singletons. Germline V gene data show CDR1 as MNHEY and CDR2 as SVGAGI. The CDR3 sequence is 15 residues long. V trimming: 6 bases; J trimming: 2 bases; junction bases outside the gene matches: 7. The naive CD8 population came from CD45RO-negative cells selected for CCR7, without terminally differentiated effector memory CD45RA+ cells. This clonotype was sampled from a man aged 18 to 30 in good health. Some clones in this sample may be carry-over from other donors' samples. The rearrangement uses TRBV6-5 and TRBJ2-7; the match to TRBD2 covers 10 bases. Sequencing was performed on naive CD8+ T cells from PBMCs. CDR3 sequence reads: CASSQGLAPTYEQYF. In nucleotides, the CDR3 is TGTGCCAGCAGCCAGGGACTAGCGCCAACCTACGAGCAGTACTTC.